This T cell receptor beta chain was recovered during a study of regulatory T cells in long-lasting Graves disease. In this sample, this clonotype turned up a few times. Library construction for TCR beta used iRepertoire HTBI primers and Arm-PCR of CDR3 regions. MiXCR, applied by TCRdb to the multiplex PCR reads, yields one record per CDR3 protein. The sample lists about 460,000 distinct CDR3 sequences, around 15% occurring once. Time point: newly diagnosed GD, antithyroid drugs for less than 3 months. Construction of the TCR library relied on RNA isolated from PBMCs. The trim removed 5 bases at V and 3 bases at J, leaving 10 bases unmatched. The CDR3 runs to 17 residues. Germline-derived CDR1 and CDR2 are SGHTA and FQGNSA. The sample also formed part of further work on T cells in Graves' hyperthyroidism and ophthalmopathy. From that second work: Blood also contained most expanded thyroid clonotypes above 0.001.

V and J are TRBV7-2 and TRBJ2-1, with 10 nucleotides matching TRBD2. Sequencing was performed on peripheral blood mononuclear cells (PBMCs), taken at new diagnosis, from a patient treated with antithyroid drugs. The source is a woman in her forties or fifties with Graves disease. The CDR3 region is CASSPPSGSPDYNEQFF. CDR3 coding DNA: TGTGCCAGCAGCCCTCCTAGCGGGAGTCCGGACTACAATGAGCAGTTCTTC.